The clone carrying this TCR beta chain has just a few counts. The antigen is not known. Germline V gives CDR1 SGHTA, CDR2 FQGTGA. The CDR3 loop spans 14 amino acids. Trimming left V 0 bases short and J 10 bases short, with 10 bases between. Time point specified: late sampling 161 to 241 days after vaccination in a few convalescent patients. As for treatment: roughly 11-day PBMC culture with coronavirus spike peptide pools or control peptides (ViraFEST assay). This record comes from a study of vaccination and CD4 T cells after COVID-19. Overall study context: Median time from second vaccine dose to sampling was around 72 days (14 to 241). The cells were exposed to overlapping spike peptides originating from SARS-CoV-2, HCoV-NL63, HCoV-OC43 and HCoV-229E for stimulation. Findings of the study overall: Early post-infection timepoints were not included, and relatively few convalescent patients were studied.

Cultured CD4+ T-cell DNA underwent Oncomine TCR Beta short-read sequencing. Genomic DNA was drawn out of CD4+ T cells grown in culture. A single record per CDR3 protein comes from TCRdb applying MiXCR to the PCR reads. This sample has about 17,000 distinct CDR3 sequences, with around 50% found just once. This chain links TRBV7-3 with TRBJ1-6; maybe TRBD1 (6 bases). The source of this sequence is a human donor who had recovered from COVID-19. The sample here was CD4+ T cells from blood, cultured in vitro, taken about 7 months after SARS-CoV-2 vaccination. The DNA of the CDR3 is TGTGCCAGCAGCTTAACAGGGGGTGGATCACCCCTCCACTTT. Protein: CASSLTGGGSPLHF.